The present TCR beta chain was sequenced within a study of control samples from healthy donors and cancer patients. CDR1 and CDR2 from the germline V gene are LGHNA and YSLEER. Trimming took 0 bases from V and 0 from J, leaving 20 bases between them. This CDR3 has 19 amino acids. Profiled with immunoSEQ multiplex PCR; TCRdb holds only in-frame clones, not every one. The profile shows 200,000 to 250,000 clones, roughly 94% of them singletons. The clonotype originates from a man in his forties or fifties in good health. The rearrangement joins TRBV4-3 to TRBJ1-1, with D maybe TRBD1 (6 bases). The sequencing input was blood. CDR3 nucleotides: TGCGCCAGCAGCCAAGATGCAAGGGCCGGGACAAACCTGAACACTGAAGCTTTCTTT. It specifies CASSQDARAGTNLNTEAFF.